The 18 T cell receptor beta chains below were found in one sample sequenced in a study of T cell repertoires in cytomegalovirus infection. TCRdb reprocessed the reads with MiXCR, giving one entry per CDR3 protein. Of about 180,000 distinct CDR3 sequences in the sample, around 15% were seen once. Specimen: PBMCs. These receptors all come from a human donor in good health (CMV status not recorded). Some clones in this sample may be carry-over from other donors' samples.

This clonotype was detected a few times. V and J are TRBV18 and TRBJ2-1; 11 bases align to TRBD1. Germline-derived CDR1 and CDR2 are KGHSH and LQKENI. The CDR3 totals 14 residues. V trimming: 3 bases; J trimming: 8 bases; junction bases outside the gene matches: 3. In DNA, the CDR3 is TGTGCCAGCTCACCTGGACAGGGGGCGGATGAGCAGTTCTTC. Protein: CASSPGQGADEQFF.

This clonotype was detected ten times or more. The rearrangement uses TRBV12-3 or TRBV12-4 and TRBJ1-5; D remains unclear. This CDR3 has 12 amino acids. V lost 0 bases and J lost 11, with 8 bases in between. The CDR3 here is CASSLAGGAQHF. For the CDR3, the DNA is TGTGCCAGCAGTTTAGCTGGCGGGGCCCAGCATTTT.

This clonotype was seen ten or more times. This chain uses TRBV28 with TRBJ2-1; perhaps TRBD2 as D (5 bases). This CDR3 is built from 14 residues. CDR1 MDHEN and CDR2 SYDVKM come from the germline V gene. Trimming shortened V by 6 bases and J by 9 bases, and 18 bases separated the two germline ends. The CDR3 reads CASRREQPSSEQFF. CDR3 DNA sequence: TGTGCCAGCAGGAGGGAACAACCCTCTAGTGAGCAGTTCTTC.

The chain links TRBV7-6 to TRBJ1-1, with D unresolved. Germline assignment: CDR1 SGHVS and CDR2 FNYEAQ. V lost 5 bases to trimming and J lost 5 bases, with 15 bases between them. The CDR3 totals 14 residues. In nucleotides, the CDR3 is TGTGCCAGCAGCGATGGTCAGAGGAGGACTGAAGCTTTCTTT. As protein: CASSDGQRRTEAFF.

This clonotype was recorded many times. This CDR3 reads CASKAILETQYF. Here the CDR3 DNA reads TGTGCCAGCAAAGCCATCCTCGAGACCCAGTACTTC. The J gene is TRBJ2-5, the V gene TRBV2; no reliable D call. Germline V lookup: CDR1 SNHLY, CDR2 FYNNEI. The CDR3 has 12 residues. The V gene lost 7 bases and the J gene lost 5 bases, with 11 bases spanning the gap.

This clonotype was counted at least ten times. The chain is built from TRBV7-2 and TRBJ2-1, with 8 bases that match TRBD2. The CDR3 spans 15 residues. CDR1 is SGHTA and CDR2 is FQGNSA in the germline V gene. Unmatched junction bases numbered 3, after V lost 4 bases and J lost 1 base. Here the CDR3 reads CASSSAGVSYNEQFF. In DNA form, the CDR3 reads TGTGCCAGCAGCTCAGCGGGAGTGTCCTACAATGAGCAGTTCTTC.

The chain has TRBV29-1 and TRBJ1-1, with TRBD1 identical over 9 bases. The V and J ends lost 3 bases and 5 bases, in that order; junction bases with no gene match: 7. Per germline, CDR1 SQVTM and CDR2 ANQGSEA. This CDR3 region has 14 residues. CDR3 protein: CSVEGTGRVTEAFF. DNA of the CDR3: TGCAGCGTTGAGGGGACAGGGAGGGTAACTGAAGCTTTCTTT.

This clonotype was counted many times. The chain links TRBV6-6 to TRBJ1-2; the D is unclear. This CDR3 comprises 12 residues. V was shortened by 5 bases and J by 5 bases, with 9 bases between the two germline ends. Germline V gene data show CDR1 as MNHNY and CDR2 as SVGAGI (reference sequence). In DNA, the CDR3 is TGTGCCAGCAGTGAGGCCGGTTATGGCTACACCTTC. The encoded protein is CASSEAGYGYTF.

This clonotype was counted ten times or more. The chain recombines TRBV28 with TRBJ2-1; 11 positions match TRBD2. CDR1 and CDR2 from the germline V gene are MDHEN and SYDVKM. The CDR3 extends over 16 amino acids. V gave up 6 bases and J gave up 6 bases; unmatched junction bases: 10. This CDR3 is CASSSQTSGRLNEQFF. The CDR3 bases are TGTGCCAGCAGCTCTCAAACTAGCGGGAGACTCAATGAGCAGTTCTTC.

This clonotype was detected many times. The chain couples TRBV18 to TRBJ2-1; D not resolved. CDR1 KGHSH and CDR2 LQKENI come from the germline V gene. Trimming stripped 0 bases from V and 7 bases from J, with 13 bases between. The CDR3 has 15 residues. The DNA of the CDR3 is TGTGCCAGCTCACCACCGGGTCTAGTTTTAAATGAGCAGTTCTTC. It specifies CASSPPGLVLNEQFF.

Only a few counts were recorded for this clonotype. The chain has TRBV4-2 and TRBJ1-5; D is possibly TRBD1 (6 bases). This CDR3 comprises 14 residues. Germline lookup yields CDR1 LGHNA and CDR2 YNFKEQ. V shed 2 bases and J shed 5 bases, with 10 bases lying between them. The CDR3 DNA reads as TGTGCCAGCAGCCAATTGACAGGAGATCAGCCCCAGCATTTT. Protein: CASSQLTGDQPQHF.

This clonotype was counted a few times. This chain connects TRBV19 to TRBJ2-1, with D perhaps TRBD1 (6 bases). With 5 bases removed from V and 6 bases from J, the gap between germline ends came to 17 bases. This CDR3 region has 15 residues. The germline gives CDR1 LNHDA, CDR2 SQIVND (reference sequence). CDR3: CASSPWTAGGNEQFF. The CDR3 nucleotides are TGTGCCAGTAGTCCCTGGACAGCCGGTGGCAATGAGCAGTTCTTC.

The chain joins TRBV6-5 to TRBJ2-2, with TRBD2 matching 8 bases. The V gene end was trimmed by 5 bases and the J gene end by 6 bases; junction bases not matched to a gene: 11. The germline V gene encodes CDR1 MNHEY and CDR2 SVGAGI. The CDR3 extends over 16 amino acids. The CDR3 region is CASSANPGLEAGELFF. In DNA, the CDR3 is TGTGCCAGCAGTGCTAATCCGGGACTAGAAGCCGGGGAGCTGTTTTTT.

The CDR3 sequence is CASRSGSRTGELFF. CDR3 DNA: TGTGCCAGCAGGAGCGGGAGCAGGACCGGGGAGCTGTTTTTT. The chain joins TRBV28 to TRBJ2-2; 8 bases line up with TRBD2. Germline V CDR1 and CDR2: MDHEN, SYDVKM. The V segment lost 6 bases and the J segment 5 bases; nucleotides outside the gene matches: 5. The CDR3 sequence is 14 residues long.

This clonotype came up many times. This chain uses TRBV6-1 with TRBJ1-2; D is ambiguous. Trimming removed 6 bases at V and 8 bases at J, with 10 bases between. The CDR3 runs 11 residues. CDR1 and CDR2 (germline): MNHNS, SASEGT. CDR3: CASSPLGGYTF. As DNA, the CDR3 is TGTGCCAGCAGCCCTCTGGGAGGCTACACCTTC.

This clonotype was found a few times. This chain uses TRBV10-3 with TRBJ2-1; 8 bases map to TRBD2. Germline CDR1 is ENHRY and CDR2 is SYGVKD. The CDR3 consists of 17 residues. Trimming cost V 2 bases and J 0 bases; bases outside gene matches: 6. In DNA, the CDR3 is TGTGCCATCAGTGAGCTGGCTAGCGGGTCCTCCTACAATGAGCAGTTCTTC. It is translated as CAISELASGSSYNEQFF.

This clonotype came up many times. CDR3 sequence reads: CASSSHEEQYF. The DNA of the CDR3 is TGTGCCAGCAGCTCCCACGAGGAGCAGTACTTC. V and J are TRBV7-2 and TRBJ2-7; D unclear. Per germline, CDR1 SGHTA and CDR2 FQGNSA. This CDR3 comprises 11 residues. V was clipped by 4 bases and J by 7 bases, with 8 bases between them.

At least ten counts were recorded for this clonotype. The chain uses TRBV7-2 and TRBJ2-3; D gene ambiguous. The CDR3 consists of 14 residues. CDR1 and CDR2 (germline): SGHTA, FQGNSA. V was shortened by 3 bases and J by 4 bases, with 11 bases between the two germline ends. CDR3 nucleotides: TGTGCCAGCAGCTTCACGAGGCCCGCAGATACGCAGTATTTT. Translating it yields CASSFTRPADTQYF. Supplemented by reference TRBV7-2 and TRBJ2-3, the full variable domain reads GAGVSQSPSNKVTEKGKDVELRCDPISGHTALYWYRQSLGQGLEFLIYFQGNSAPDKSGLPSDRFSAERTGGSVSTLTIQRTQQEDSAVYLCASSFTRPADTQYFGPGTRLTVL.